The subject of this entry is one TCR beta chain. CDR1 and CDR2 from the germline V gene are SEHNR and FQNEAQ (reference sequence). The CDR3 is 13 amino acids. V lost 6 bases and J 1 base, leaving 10 bases between the germline ends. TCRdb re-called the 5' RACE reads with MiXCR, one entry per CDR3 protein. The sample shows 45,000 to 55,000 distinct CDR3 sequences, approximately 23% of them seen only once. The source material was tumor-infiltrating naive CD4+ T cells sorted from the breast tumor. Subset given: naive CD4+ T cells, CD4+CD45RA+CD25-. The chain joins TRBV7-9 to TRBJ2-7, with TRBD1 as a possible D gene (6 bases). This TCR came from a female donor with breast cancer. The CDR3 here is CASRSDRSYEQYF. The CDR3 DNA reads TGTGCCAGCAGAAGCGACAGGTCCTACGAGCAGTACTTC.